Shown below are 10 T cell receptor beta chains from a single sample sequenced in a study of CD8 T cells in ankylosing spondylitis. A single record per CDR3 protein comes from TCRdb applying MiXCR to the 5' RACE reads. Here the sample spans about 400,000 distinct CDR3 sequences, around 20% being singletons. Sequenced input: blood, either unsorted or a sorted T cell fraction (not recorded which). Every receptor here comes from a male donor with ankylosing spondylitis or in good health (not recorded which).

In this sample, this clonotype turned up a few times. The gene calls are TRBV4-1 and TRBJ2-1, with D maybe TRBD2 (6 bases). The germline CDR1 and CDR2 sequences are MGHRA and YSYEKL. The CDR3 consists of 15 residues. Trimming cost V 1 base and J 8 bases, with 15 bases left between them. The CDR3 is CASSQGAEGLDEQFF. The CDR3 bases are TGCGCCAGCAGCCAAGGGGCGGAGGGTCTCGATGAGCAGTTCTTC.

In its sample, this clonotype was seen a few times. This chain connects TRBV4-1 to TRBJ1-4, with D perhaps matching TRBD1 (5 bases). This CDR3 contains 14 residues. The V end was cut by 4 bases, the J end by 8 bases, with 14 bases between. Germline CDR1 reads MGHRA; CDR2 reads YSYEKL. In nucleotides, the CDR3 is TGCGCCAGCAGCCCGGGTAGCAGGGAGGAAAAACTGTTTTTT. This codes for CASSPGSREEKLFF.

This clonotype was recorded a few times. V usage is TRBV29-1 and J usage is TRBJ1-2; a possible D gene is TRBD1 (5 bases). CDR1 is SQVTM, CDR2 ANQGSEA, per germline. Trimming left V 0 bases short and J 8 bases short, with 7 bases between. This CDR3 contains 11 residues. Written as DNA, the CDR3 is TGCAGCGTTGAAGACGGGACGGGCTACACCTTC. It specifies CSVEDGTGYTF.

This chain connects TRBV19 to TRBJ2-7; tentative D call: TRBD1 (5 bases). The CDR3 runs 15 residues. V shed 6 bases and J shed 3 bases, with 18 bases lying between them. Germline V gene data show CDR1 as LNHDA and CDR2 as SQIVND (reference sequence). The CDR3 loop reads CASSMSGAGIYEQYF. In nucleotides, the CDR3 is TGTGCCAGTAGCATGAGTGGGGCAGGTATCTACGAGCAGTACTTC.

This clonotype has only a few counts. The CDR3 is CASSQRDRKVFGTQYF. The CDR3, as DNA: TGTGCCAGCAGCCAGCGGGACAGGAAGGTATTTGGGACCCAGTACTTC. The V call is TRBV5-8, the J call TRBJ2-5; possible D gene TRBD1, 8 bases. The CDR3 spans 16 residues. Per germline, CDR1 SGHTS and CDR2 YDEGEE. Deletions cut 4 bases from V and 7 bases from J, with 23 bases between.

This clonotype was observed a few times. The chain recombines TRBV12-3 or TRBV12-4 with TRBJ2-5; D not certain. Trimming took off 4 bases at V and 4 bases at J, with 10 bases between the two ends. The CDR3 spans 13 residues. CDR3 nucleotides: TGTGCCAGCAGTTCCTCCTGGGGAGAGACCCAGTACTTC. Translated, it gives CASSSSWGETQYF.

V and J are TRBV7-9 and TRBJ1-2; 7 positions match TRBD1. V lost 3 bases and J lost 3; bases outside the gene matches: 10. The CDR3 contains 16 residues. In germline, CDR1 is SEHNR, CDR2 FQNEAQ (reference sequence). CDR3: CASSFWGQISHYGYTF. CDR3 DNA sequence: TGTGCCAGCAGCTTTTGGGGACAGATTTCCCACTATGGCTACACCTTC.

This clonotype was detected only a few times. The chain links TRBV4-2 to TRBJ2-1; the D gene is possibly TRBD2 (5 bases). CDR3 size: 15 residues. Between the trimmed V and J ends, which lost 4 bases and 8 bases, there was a span of 18 bases. Germline V gene data show CDR1 as LGHNA and CDR2 as YNFKEQ. CDR3 nucleotide sequence: TGTGCCAGCAGCCCCCCCGTAAGCGGCCCCCATGAGCAGTTCTTC. It codes for CASSPPVSGPHEQFF.

The genes are TRBV12-3 or TRBV12-4 and TRBJ2-1, with TRBD2 identical over 8 bases. Losses at the gene ends were 4 bases for V and 3 bases for J; bases not matched to a gene: 2. CDR3 size: 14 residues. The DNA for the CDR3 is TGTGCCAGCAGTTCGGGACTAGACTACAATGAGCAGTTCTTC. Translated: CASSSGLDYNEQFF.

This clonotype was recorded a few times. V and J are TRBV7-9 and TRBJ2-5, with D possibly TRBD2 on 5 matching bases. The CDR3 covers 15 residues. Between the trimmed V and J ends, which lost 2 bases and 4 bases, there was a span of 14 bases. Germline CDR1 SEHNR, CDR2 FQNEAQ (reference sequence). CDR3 coding DNA: TGTGCCAGCAGCTTAAACGCGGGCGGGCGAGAGACCCAGTACTTC. The encoded protein is CASSLNAGGRETQYF.